A single sample gave rise to the 23 T cell receptor beta chains below, sequenced in a study of metastatic and nonmetastatic thyroid tumors. Not a single patient had been given any form of treatment at any point before undergoing thyroid surgery. Using MiXCR, TCRdb re-called clones from the PCR reads. The table includes under 8,500 clones, roughly 30% detected once. The sample consisted of adjacent normal tissue. Receptors were obtained from a female donor with papillary thyroid cancer or a benign thyroid nodule (not recorded which). Some clones in this sample may be carry-over from other donors' samples.

This clone was seen a handful of times. The V call is TRBV6-2 or TRBV6-3, the J call TRBJ2-7; TRBD1 matches at 7 bases. Germline loops: CDR1 MNHEY, CDR2 SVGEGT. CDR3 size: 16 residues. Germline trimming cut 7 bases from V and 2 bases from J; bases unmatched to any gene: 14. CDR3 in DNA: TGTGCCAGCACCTCGACCACAGGGGACCCAACCTACGAGCAGTACTTC. It encodes CASTSTTGDPTYEQYF.

Comment on this clone: Its ends do not fully match the called genes, so a read error is possible. CDR3 in amino acids: CASSSGSPNEQYF. In DNA, the CDR3 is TGTGCTAGCAGCTCGGGCAGCCCCAACGAGCAGTACTTC. The chain uses TRBV7-7 and TRBJ2-7; the D is unclear. The CDR3 loop spans 13 amino acids. Germline CDR1 SSHAT, CDR2 FNYEAQ (reference sequence).

This chain connects TRBV12-3 or TRBV12-4 to TRBJ2-7; no definite D call. This CDR3 has 12 amino acids. V lost 3 bases and J 5 bases, leaving 8 bases between the germline ends. This CDR3 reads CASSFSRNEQYF. The CDR3 DNA follows: TGTGCCAGCAGTTTTTCCAGGAACGAGCAGTACTTC.

In its sample, this clone was seen many times. The V gene is TRBV18, the J gene TRBJ1-1; D is unclear. Germline V CDR1 and CDR2: KGHSH, LQKENI. This CDR3 spans 16 amino acids. V was trimmed by 3 bases and J by 1 base, leaving 15 bases between them. CDR3 nucleotides: TGTGCCAGCTCACCTTTACCAACGGGAAAGAACACTGAAGCTTTCTTT. This sequence encodes CASSPLPTGKNTEAFF.

There are a few counts of this clone. The rearrangement joins TRBV6-6 to TRBJ1-2, with D unclear. The CDR3 is 16 residues long. CDR1 MNHNY and CDR2 SVGAGI come from the germline V gene (reference sequence). V was cut by 2 bases and J by 2 bases, with 15 bases left in between. The CDR3 loop is CASSYGPKNTNYGYTF. The CDR3 coding sequence is TGTGCCAGCAGTTACGGACCGAAGAACACAAACTATGGCTACACCTTC.

The rearrangement uses TRBV20-1 and TRBJ1-1, with TRBD1 as a possible D gene (5 bases). V was trimmed by 0 bases and J by 5 bases, leaving 13 bases between them. There are 14 residues in the CDR3. Germline assignment: CDR1 DFQATT and CDR2 SNEGSKA (reference sequence). CDR3 protein: CSARDQGRWTEAFF. The CDR3 DNA sequence: TGCAGTGCTAGAGATCAGGGAAGATGGACTGAAGCTTTCTTT.

This chain connects TRBV5-1 to TRBJ1-2, with TRBD1 as a possible D gene (5 bases). The CDR3 runs 13 residues. The V end was cut by 2 bases, the J end by 8 bases, with 13 bases between. The germline gives CDR1 SGHRS, CDR2 YFSETQ. Here the CDR3 reads CASSFQGLEGYTF. The CDR3 DNA follows: TGCGCCAGCAGCTTCCAGGGATTGGAGGGCTACACCTTC.

This clone occurred a few times. This chain connects TRBV12-3 or TRBV12-4 to TRBJ2-7; 8 bases are shared with TRBD1. V was pared by 3 bases and J by 2 bases, with 3 bases of the junction left unmatched. This CDR3 is built from 14 residues. As DNA, the CDR3 is TGTGCCAGCAGTTTGGCGACAGGGGCCTACGAGCAGTACTTC. Residues: CASSLATGAYEQYF.

This chain uses TRBV11-2 with TRBJ1-5, with D perhaps matching TRBD1 (6 bases). Germline-derived CDR1 and CDR2 are SGHAT and FQNNGV. V lost 2 bases and J lost 0, with 11 bases in between. The CDR3 extends over 16 amino acids. The CDR3 sequence is CASSLQGWGSNQPQHF. DNA of the CDR3: TGTGCCAGCAGCTTACAGGGGTGGGGTAGCAATCAGCCCCAGCATTTT.

This clone was counted only a few times. The V call is TRBV6-2 or TRBV6-3, the J call TRBJ2-7, with no clear D. Trimming pared 0 bases from V and 0 bases from J, leaving 15 bases between. There are 17 residues in the CDR3. CDR1 and CDR2 from the germline V gene are MNHEY and SVGEGT. The CDR3 sequence is CASSYSRQADNSYEQYF. The CDR3 coding sequence is TGTGCCAGCAGTTACTCCAGGCAGGCAGACAACTCCTACGAGCAGTACTTC.

The V and J genes are TRBV12-3 or TRBV12-4 and TRBJ1-2; TRBD1 aligns across 8 bases. The CDR3 contains 15 residues. V shed 6 bases and J 6 bases; nucleotides not matched to a gene: 12. The DNA of the CDR3 is TGTGCCAGCAGCGAAGAAGAGACAGGGGTCAATGGCTACACCTTC. Its translation is CASSEEETGVNGYTF.

This sequence joins TRBV28 and TRBJ2-3, with 7 bases fitting TRBD1. This CDR3 has 15 residues. With 5 bases clipped from V and 6 bases from J, the junction kept 11 bases outside the gene matches. Per germline, CDR1 MDHEN and CDR2 SYDVKM. CDR3 sequence reads: CASSTTGKLGDTQYF. CDR3 DNA sequence: TGTGCCAGCAGTACGACAGGGAAATTGGGGGATACGCAGTATTTT.

The rearrangement links TRBV20-1 to TRBJ1-1, with D maybe TRBD1 (5 bases). The CDR3 consists of 11 residues. Germline V gene lookup returns CDR1 DFQATT and CDR2 SNEGSKA (reference sequence). The V gene lost 6 bases and the J gene lost 4 bases, with 9 bases spanning the gap. CDR3 coding DNA: TGCAGTGCGGAGGGGCGCACTGAAGCTTTCTTT. Encoded protein: CSAEGRTEAFF.

V usage is TRBV5-8 and J usage is TRBJ1-2, with TRBD1 identical over 9 bases. V was clipped by 1 base and J by 2 bases; unmatched bases: 3. The germline gives CDR1 SGHTS, CDR2 YDEGEE. The CDR3 contains 15 residues. The CDR3 is CASSLRTGANYGYTF. Written as DNA, the CDR3 is TGTGCCAGCAGCTTGCGGACAGGGGCAAACTATGGCTACACCTTC.

By sample fraction, this clone is medium-sized. The V gene is TRBV2, the J gene TRBJ2-6; TRBD1 is a possible D gene (6 bases). Germline CDR1 and CDR2: SNHLY and FYNNEI. V lost 5 bases to trimming and J lost 1 base, with 6 bases between them. This CDR3 spans 14 amino acids. CDR3 residues: CASSTGSGANVLTF. The CDR3 DNA reads TGTGCCAGCAGTACAGGGTCTGGGGCCAACGTCCTGACTTTC.

The chain couples TRBV28 to TRBJ2-2; TRBD1 matches at 9 bases. The junction had 3 bases not matched to a gene; V was cut back by 6 bases and J by 1 base. The CDR3 contains 15 residues. In germline, CDR1 is MDHEN, CDR2 SYDVKM. The CDR3: CASRDRGQNTGELFF. Written as DNA, the CDR3 is TGTGCCAGCAGGGACAGGGGCCAGAACACCGGGGAGCTGTTTTTT.

The chain combines TRBV4-1 with TRBJ1-2; D is perhaps TRBD1 (6 bases). Germline lookup yields CDR1 MGHRA and CDR2 YSYEKL. V was clipped by 6 bases and J by 5 bases, with 16 bases between them. The CDR3 loop spans 14 amino acids. The CDR3 region is CASSLRGGAYGYTF. The CDR3 coding sequence is TGCGCCAGCAGTCTGAGGGGGGGAGCTTATGGCTACACCTTC.

This clone is classed as medium-sized. The chain couples TRBV20-1 to TRBJ2-7; 11 bases are a match to TRBD2. The CDR3 is 14 residues long. From germline, CDR1 is DFQATT and CDR2 SNEGSKA (reference sequence). V lost 2 bases to trimming and J lost 6 bases; unmatched junction nucleotides: 6. CDR3 amino acids: CSARPASGRFEQYF. The CDR3 nucleotides read TGCAGTGCTAGACCCGCTAGCGGGAGGTTCGAGCAGTACTTC.

This clone occurred a few times. The chain is built from TRBV12-3 or TRBV12-4 and TRBJ1-5; 10 positions match TRBD1. Trimming at V came to 5 bases and at J to 5 bases, leaving 9 bases not matched to a gene. The CDR3 is made up of 16 amino acids. CDR3 DNA sequence: TGTGCCAGCAGTCCAGTGACAGGGGGCGCGTATCAGCCCCAGCATTTT. It yields the protein CASSPVTGGAYQPQHF.

V is TRBV6-5 and J is TRBJ2-1; 7 bases map to TRBD1. The CDR3 covers 13 residues. Trimming cost V 2 bases and J 7 bases; bases outside gene matches: 2. Germline V gene sequence: CDR1 MNHEY, CDR2 SVGAGI. CDR3 region: CASSYGTVNEQFF. Written as DNA, the CDR3 is TGTGCCAGCAGTTACGGGACAGTTAATGAGCAGTTCTTC.

As concerns this clone: The final CDR3 position lacks the conserved phenylalanine or tryptophan, pointing to a likely read error. The CDR3 reads CASSLVYGASYEQYL. Here the CDR3 DNA reads TGTGCCAGCAGCTTAGTCTACGGCGCCTCATACGAGCAGTACTTA. V is TRBV7-8 and J is TRBJ2-7; D unclear. V lost 1 base and J 4 bases, leaving 14 bases between the germline ends. This CDR3 is built from 15 residues. Germline CDR1 reads SGHVS; CDR2 reads FQNEAQ.

This clone counts as large. This chain uses TRBV27 with TRBJ1-2, with D maybe TRBD1 (5 bases). The V end lost 0 bases, the J end lost 8 bases, and 13 bases lay between the germline ends. Germline CDR1 reads MNHEY; CDR2 reads SMNVEV (reference sequence). This CDR3 is 14 amino acids long. In DNA, the CDR3 is TGTGCCAGCAGTTTATCGGGGGACGCTGGAGGCTACACCTTC. Its translation is CASSLSGDAGGYTF.

The table lists this clone with a few counts. V is TRBV27 and J is TRBJ1-2; D is unresolved. This CDR3 comprises 13 residues. Trimming pared 6 bases from V and 4 bases from J, leaving 12 bases between. CDR1 is MNHEY, CDR2 SMNVEV, per germline (reference sequence). CDR3 DNA: TGTGCCAGCAGGCTTACACAATCCTATGGCTACACCTTC. Protein product: CASRLTQSYGYTF.